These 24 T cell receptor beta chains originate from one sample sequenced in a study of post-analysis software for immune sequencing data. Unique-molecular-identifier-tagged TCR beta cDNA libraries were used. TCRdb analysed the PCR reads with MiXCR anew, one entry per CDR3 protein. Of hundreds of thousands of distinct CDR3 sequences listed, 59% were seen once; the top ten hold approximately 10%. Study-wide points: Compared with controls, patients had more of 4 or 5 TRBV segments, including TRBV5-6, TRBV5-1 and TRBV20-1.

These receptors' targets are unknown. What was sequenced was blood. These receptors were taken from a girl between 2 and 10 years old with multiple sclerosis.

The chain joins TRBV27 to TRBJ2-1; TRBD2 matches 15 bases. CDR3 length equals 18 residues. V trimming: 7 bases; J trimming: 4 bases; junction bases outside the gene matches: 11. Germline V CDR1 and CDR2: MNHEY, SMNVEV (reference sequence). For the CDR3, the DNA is TGTGCCAGCAAAGCGGGACTAGCGGGGGGACTTCTGTACAATGAGCAGTTCTTC. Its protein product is CASKAGLAGGLLYNEQFF.

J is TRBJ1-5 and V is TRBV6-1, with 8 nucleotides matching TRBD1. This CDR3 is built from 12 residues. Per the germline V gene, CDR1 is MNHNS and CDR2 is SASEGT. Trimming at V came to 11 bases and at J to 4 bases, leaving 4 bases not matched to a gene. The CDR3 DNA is TGTGCCTGTCGGACAGGGAATCAGCCCCAGCATTTT. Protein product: CACRTGNQPQHF.

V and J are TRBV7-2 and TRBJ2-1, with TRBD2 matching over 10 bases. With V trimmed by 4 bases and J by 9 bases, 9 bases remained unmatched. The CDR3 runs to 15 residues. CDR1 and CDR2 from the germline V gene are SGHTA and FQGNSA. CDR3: CASSSAGTSVSEQFF. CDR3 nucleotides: TGTGCCAGCAGCTCAGCCGGGACTAGCGTGAGTGAGCAGTTCTTC.

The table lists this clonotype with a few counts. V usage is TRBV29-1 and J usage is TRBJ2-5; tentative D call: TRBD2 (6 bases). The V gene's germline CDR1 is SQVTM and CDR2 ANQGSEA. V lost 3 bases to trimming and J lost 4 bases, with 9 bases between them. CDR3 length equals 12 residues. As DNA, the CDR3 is TGCAGCGTTGACAGCGGGCCAGAGACCCAGTACTTC. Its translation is CSVDSGPETQYF.

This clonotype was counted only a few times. Written as DNA, the CDR3 is TGTGCCATCAGTGGAAGGGAGAGCACAGATACGCAGTATTTT. Its protein is CAISGRESTDTQYF. V and J are TRBV10-3 and TRBJ2-3; the D gene is possibly TRBD2 (5 bases). V was shortened by 4 bases and J by 0 bases, with 8 bases between the two germline ends. The CDR3 loop spans 14 amino acids. Per the germline V gene, CDR1 is ENHRY and CDR2 is SYGVKD.

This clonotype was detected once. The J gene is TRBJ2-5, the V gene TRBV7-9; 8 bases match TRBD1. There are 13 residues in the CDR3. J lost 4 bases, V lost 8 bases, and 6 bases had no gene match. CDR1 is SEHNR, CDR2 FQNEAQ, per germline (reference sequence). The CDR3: CASQGARGETQYF. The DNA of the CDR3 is TGTGCCAGCCAGGGGGCGCGGGGAGAGACCCAGTACTTC.

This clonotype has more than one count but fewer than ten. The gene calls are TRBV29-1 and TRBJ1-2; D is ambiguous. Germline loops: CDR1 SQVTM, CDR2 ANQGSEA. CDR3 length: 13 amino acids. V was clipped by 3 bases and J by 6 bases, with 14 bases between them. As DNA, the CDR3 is TGCAGCGTTGAGGTGAGCACATCGCATGGCTACACCTTC. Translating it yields CSVEVSTSHGYTF.

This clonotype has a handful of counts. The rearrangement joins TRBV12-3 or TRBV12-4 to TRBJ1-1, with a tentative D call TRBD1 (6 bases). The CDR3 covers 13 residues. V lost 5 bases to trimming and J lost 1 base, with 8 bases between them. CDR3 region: CASSDRRNTEAFF. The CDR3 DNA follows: TGTGCCAGCAGTGACAGGAGGAACACTGAAGCTTTCTTT.

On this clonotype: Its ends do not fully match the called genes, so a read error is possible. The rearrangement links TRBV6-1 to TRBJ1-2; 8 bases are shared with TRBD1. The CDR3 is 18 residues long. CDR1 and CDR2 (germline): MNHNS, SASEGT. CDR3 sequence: CASSEAQRQGSPNHGYTF. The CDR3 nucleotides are TGTGCCAGCAGTGAAGCGCAGAGACAGGGGTCCCCTAACCATGGCTACACCTTC.

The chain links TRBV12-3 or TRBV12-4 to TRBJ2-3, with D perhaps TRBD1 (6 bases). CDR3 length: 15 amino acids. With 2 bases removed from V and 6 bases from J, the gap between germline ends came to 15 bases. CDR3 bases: TGTGCCAGCAGTTTATCTTGGCAGGGGACGGATACGCAGTATTTT. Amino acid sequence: CASSLSWQGTDTQYF.

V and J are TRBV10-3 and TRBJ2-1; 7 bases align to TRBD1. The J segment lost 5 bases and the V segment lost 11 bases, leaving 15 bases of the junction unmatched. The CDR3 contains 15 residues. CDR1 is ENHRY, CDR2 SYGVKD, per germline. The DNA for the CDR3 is TGTGCCCCCACCGGCCGGGACAGAAGTGACAATGAGCAGTTCTTC. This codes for CAPTGRDRSDNEQFF.

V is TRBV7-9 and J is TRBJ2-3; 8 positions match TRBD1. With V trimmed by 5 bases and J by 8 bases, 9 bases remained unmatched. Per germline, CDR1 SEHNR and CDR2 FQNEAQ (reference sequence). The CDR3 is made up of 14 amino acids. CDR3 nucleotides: TGTGCCAGCAGCACCGGACAGGGATCGAGTACGCAGTATTTT. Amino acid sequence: CASSTGQGSSTQYF.

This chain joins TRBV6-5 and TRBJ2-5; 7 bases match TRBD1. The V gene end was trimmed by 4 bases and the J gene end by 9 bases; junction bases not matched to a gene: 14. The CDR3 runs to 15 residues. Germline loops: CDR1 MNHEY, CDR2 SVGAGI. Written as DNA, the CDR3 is TGTGCCAGCAGTTCCCAGGCAGGGGGAGTCATGGCCCAGTACTTC. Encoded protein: CASSSQAGGVMAQYF.

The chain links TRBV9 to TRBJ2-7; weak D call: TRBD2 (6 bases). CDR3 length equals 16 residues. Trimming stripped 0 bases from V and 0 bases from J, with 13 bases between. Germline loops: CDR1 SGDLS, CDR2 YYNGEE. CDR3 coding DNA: TGTGCCAGCAGCGTAGATGGGGGACTTTCCTCCTACGAGCAGTACTTC. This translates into CASSVDGGLSSYEQYF.

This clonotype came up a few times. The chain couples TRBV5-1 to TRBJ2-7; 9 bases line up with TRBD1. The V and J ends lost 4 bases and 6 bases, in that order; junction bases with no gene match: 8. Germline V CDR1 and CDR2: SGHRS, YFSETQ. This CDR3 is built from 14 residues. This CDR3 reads CASSPGQGPGEQYF. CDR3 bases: TGCGCCAGCAGCCCCGGACAGGGGCCTGGCGAGCAGTACTTC.

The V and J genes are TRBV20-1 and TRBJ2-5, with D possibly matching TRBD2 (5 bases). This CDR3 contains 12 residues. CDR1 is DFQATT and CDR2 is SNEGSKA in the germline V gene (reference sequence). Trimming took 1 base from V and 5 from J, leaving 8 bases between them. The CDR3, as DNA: TGCAGTGCTAGAGTACTAGGGGAGACCCAGTACTTC. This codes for CSARVLGETQYF.

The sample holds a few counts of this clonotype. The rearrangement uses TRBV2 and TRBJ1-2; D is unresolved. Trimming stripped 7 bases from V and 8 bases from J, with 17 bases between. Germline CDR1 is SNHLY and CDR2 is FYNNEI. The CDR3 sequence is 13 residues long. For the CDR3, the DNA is TGTGCCAGCACTAAGACGAAAACGGGCGGCTACACCTTC. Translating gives CASTKTKTGGYTF.

The CDR3 sequence: CASSVAIGYGYTF. The CDR3 DNA sequence: TGTGCCAGCAGCGTAGCTATCGGCTATGGCTACACCTTC. The J gene is TRBJ1-2, the V gene TRBV9; D uncertain. This CDR3 region has 13 residues. Deletions cut 0 bases from V and 4 bases from J, with 7 bases between. Germline CDR1 reads SGDLS; CDR2 reads YYNGEE. Together with reference TRBV9 and TRBJ1-2, the CDR3 gives the full variable domain: DSGVTQTPKHLITATGQRVTLRCSPRSGDLSVYWYQQSLDQGLQFLIQYYNGEERAKGNILERFSAQQFPDLHSELNLSSLELGDSALYFCASSVAIGYGYTFGSGTRLTVV.

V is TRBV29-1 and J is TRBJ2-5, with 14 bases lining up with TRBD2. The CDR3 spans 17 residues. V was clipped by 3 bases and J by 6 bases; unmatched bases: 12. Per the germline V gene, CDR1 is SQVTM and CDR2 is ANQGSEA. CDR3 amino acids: CSVETSGGAAIRKTQYF. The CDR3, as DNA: TGCAGCGTTGAGACTAGCGGGGGGGCCGCGATAAGAAAGACCCAGTACTTC.

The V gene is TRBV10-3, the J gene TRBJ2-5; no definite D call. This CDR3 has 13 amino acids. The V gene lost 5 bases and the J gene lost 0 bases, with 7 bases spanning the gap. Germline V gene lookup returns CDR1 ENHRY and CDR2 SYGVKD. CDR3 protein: CAISKTDQETQYF. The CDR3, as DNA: TGTGCCATCAGTAAAACAGACCAAGAGACCCAGTACTTC.

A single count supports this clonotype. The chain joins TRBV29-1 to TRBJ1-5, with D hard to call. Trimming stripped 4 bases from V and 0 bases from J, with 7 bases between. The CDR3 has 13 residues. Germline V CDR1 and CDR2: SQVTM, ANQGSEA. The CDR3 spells CSVGFSSNQPQHF. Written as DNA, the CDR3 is TGCAGCGTTGGGTTTTCTAGCAATCAGCCCCAGCATTTT.

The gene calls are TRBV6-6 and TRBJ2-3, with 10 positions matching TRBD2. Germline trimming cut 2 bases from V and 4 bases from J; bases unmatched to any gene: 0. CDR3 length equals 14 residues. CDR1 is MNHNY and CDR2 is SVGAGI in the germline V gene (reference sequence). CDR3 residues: CASSYGTSADTQYF. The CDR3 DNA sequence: TGTGCCAGCAGTTACGGGACTAGCGCAGATACGCAGTATTTT.

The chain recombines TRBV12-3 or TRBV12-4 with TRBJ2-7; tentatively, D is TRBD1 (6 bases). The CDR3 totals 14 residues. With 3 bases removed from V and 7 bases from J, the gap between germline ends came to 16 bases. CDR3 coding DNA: TGTGCCAGCAGTTTCGGGGTTAACAGGGTAGAGCAGTACTTC. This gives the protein CASSFGVNRVEQYF.

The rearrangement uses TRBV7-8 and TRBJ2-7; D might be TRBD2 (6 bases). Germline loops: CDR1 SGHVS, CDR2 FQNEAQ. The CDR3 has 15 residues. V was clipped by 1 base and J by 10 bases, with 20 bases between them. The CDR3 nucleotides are TGTGCCAGCAGCTTAGTGGCGGGGCAGAGGGGAACCCAGTACTTC. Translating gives CASSLVAGQRGTQYF. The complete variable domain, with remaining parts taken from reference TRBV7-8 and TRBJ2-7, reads GAGVSQSPRYKVAKRGQDVALRCDPISGHVSLFWYQQALGQGPEFLTYFQNEAQLDKSGLPSDRFFAERPEGSVSTLKIQRTQQEDSAVYLCASSLVAGQRGTQYFGPGTRLTVT.